This TCR beta chain was captured by sequencing in a study of glioma-infiltrating T cells after dendritic cell vaccination. Stated time point: after dendritic cell vaccination, including at tumor progression/relapse. Sequencing was performed with immunoSEQ multiplex PCR; in TCRdb, only in-frame clones are kept and a portion is missing. Found here are roughly 88,000 clones, 81% of them singletons; the top ten hold 2.1%. This clone has more than one count but fewer than ten. Its specificity is not known. Overall study findings and caveats: Complete blood and tumor specimen sets were limited to few patients.

The CDR3 contains 14 residues. In germline, CDR1 is MGHRA, CDR2 YSYEKL. Losses at the gene ends were 7 bases for V and 3 bases for J; bases not matched to a gene: 6. Sequenced here: blood, sampled after dendritic cell vaccination. This receptor was obtained from a human donor with glioblastoma. This sequence joins TRBV4-1 and TRBJ1-5; 7 bases are a match to TRBD1. CDR3 DNA: TGCGCCAGCACCCGGGACAGCTCCAATCAGCCCCAGCATTTT. This translates into CASTRDSSNQPQHF.